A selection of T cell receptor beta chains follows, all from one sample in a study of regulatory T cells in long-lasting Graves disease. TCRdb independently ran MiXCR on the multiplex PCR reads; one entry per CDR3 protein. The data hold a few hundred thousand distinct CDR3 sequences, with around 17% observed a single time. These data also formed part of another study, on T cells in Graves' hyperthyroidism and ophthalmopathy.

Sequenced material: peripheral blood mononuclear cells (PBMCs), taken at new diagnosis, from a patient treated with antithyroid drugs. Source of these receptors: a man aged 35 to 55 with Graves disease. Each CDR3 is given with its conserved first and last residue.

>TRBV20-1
CSARDQGRKTQYF
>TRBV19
CASRLYGRTNTEAFF
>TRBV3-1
CASSQSYSNQPQHF
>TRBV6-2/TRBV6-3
CASSGGGTQYF
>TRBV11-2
CASSVTGGQETQYF
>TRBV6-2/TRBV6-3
CASRRTGGGRAETQYF
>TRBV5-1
CASSEQGASVYEQYF
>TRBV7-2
CASSLALSGSYTDTQYF
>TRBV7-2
CASSWGQPNTEAFF
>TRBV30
CAWSVGEQQPQHF
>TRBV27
CASRPILSISTNEKLFF
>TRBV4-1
CASSQAAAKTQYF
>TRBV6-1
CASSETDAYSPLHF